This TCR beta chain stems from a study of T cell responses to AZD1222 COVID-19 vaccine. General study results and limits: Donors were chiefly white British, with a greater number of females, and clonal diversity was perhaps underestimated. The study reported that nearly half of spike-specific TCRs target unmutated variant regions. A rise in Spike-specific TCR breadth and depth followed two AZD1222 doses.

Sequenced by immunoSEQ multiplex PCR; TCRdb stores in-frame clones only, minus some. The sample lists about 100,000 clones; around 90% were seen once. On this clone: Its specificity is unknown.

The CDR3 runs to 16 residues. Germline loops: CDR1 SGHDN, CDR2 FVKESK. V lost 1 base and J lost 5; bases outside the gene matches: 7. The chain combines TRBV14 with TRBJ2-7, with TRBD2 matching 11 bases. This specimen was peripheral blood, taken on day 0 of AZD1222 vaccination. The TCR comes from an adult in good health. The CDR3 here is CASSQVGSGRAHEQYF. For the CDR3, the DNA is TGTGCCAGCAGCCAAGTTGGTAGCGGGAGGGCCCACGAGCAGTACTTC.